This TCR beta chain was identified during a study of OX40 agonist ivuxolimab in advanced cancers. The CDR3 spans 16 residues. In germline, CDR1 is SGHTA, CDR2 FQGNSA. V lost 1 base and J 8 bases, leaving 19 bases between the germline ends. Notes on the study in general: More expanded clones were seen, on average, in CD8+ T cells than in CD4+.

Here immunoSEQ multiplex PCR was the method, and the copy in TCRdb shows in-frame clones only, minus some. The sample gives 45,000 to 60,000 clones, approximately 86% of which show up once; 3% to 3.5% is in the top ten. A word on this clone: The target antigen is unknown.

This chain uses TRBV7-2 with TRBJ2-3; D gene unclear. The sequencing used CD4+ or CD8+ T cells sorted from blood, collected in a trial of the OX40 agonist ivuxolimab. The receptor was derived from an adult with an advanced solid tumor such as melanoma, head and neck, liver or kidney cancer. The CDR3 sequence: CASSLVTGATTGTQYF. The CDR3 nucleotides are TGTGCCAGCAGCTTAGTTACGGGTGCCACAACGGGTACGCAGTATTTT.